This T cell receptor beta chain was recorded in a study of regulatory T cells in long-lasting Graves disease. CDR3 regions were amplified by Arm-PCR using iRepertoire HTBI primers to build TCR beta libraries. TCRdb independently ran MiXCR on the multiplex PCR reads; one entry per CDR3 protein. The repertoire holds more than 450,000 distinct CDR3 sequences, with around 15% as singletons. Germline V gene lookup returns CDR1 MNHEY and CDR2 SVGEGT. The CDR3 is made up of 15 amino acids. V lost 5 bases and J lost 1; bases outside the gene matches: 6. Time point: newly diagnosed GD, antithyroid drugs for less than 3 months. There was RNA extracted from PBMCs, and the TCR library was made from it. This clonotype was observed at least ten times. This sample also appeared in a second study, on T cells in Graves' hyperthyroidism and ophthalmopathy.

Sequenced here: peripheral blood mononuclear cells (PBMCs), sampled at new diagnosis, from a patient treated with antithyroid drugs. This sequence originates from a middle-aged man with Graves disease. The rearrangement joins TRBV6-2 or TRBV6-3 to TRBJ1-2, with 8 bases that match TRBD1. CDR3 sequence (DNA): TGTGCCAGCAGTAGAGGACAGGGCCTTAACTATGGCTACACCTTC. Amino acids: CASSRGQGLNYGYTF.